Reported below is one T cell receptor (beta chain). Antigen unknown. The source of the sample is a study of T cells in localized non-small cell lung cancer. The V gene lost 6 bases and the J gene lost 3 bases, with 11 bases spanning the gap. The germline V gene encodes CDR1 MDHEN and CDR2 SYDVKM. This CDR3 spans 14 amino acids. General observations from the study: Measurement of T cell clonality placed uninvolved adjacent lung highest, above the level in tumor.

TCRdb's table, derived via immunoSEQ multiplex PCR, lists solely in-frame clones and lacks some. The sample records about 590 clones, 20% to 25% being singletons. This TCR came from a male donor aged 60 or over with stage II lung adenocarcinoma. This rearrangement joins TRBV28 to TRBJ1-4; no clear D gene. Here the sequenced sample was lung tumor tissue, taken before any cancer treatment. The CDR3 reads CASRGYNANEKLFF. The CDR3 DNA is TGTGCCAGCAGGGGCTACAACGCTAATGAAAAACTGTTTTTT.